The source of this T cell receptor beta chain is a study of cytomegalovirus exposure and HLA in healthy donors. Findings and limits, study-wide: Earlier analysis looked at TCR beta V segments, and most were productive about 90% or about 30% of the time.

The V gene's germline CDR1 is GTSNPN and CDR2 SVGIG (reference sequence). V gave up 0 bases and J gave up 6 bases, with 8 bases separating them. This CDR3 is built from 12 residues. PCR used 60 Vbeta primers and 13 Jbeta primers. Profiling relied on immunoSEQ multiplex PCR, and the TCRdb table lists in-frame clones only, not all of them. The top ten hold roughly 0.62% of the sample, which has about 200,000 clones, around 80% seen once. Regarding this clone: Its target is unknown.

Source material: PBMCs. The origin of this receptor is a man aged 18-30 years in good health and CMV-seronegative. The chain joins TRBV30 to TRBJ1-1, with a tentative D call TRBD1 (5 bases). In DNA form, the CDR3 reads TGTGCCTGGAGTGTCGAGACAGCTGAAGCTTTCTTT. Protein product: CAWSVETAEAFF. The full variable domain, completed using reference TRBV30 and TRBJ1-1, is SQTIHQWPATLVQPVGSPLSLECTVEGTSNPNLYWYRQAAGRGLQLLFYSVGIGQISSEVPQNLSASRPQDRQFILSSKKLLLSDSGFYLCAWSVETAEAFFGQGTRLTVV.